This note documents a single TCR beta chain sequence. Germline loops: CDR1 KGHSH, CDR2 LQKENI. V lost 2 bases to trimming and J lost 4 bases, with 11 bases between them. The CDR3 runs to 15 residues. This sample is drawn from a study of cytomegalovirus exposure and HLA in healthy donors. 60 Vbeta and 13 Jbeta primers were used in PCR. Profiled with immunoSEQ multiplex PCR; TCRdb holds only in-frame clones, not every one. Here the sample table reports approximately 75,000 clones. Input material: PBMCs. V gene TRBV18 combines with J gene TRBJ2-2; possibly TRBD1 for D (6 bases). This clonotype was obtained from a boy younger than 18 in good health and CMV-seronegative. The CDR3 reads CASSPTTGRTGELFF. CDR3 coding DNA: TGTGCCAGCTCACCAACGACAGGCCGCACCGGGGAGCTGTTTTTT.